This T cell receptor (beta chain) was captured in a study of blood T cell repertoires in COVID-19. Study details: From the United States, Italy and Spain came samples of acute and convalescent COVID-19. From T cells, B-cell-depleted T cells, or PBMCs came the material, which was cDNA or gDNA.

CDR1 and CDR2 (germline): SGHAT, FQNNGV. The CDR3 runs to 18 residues. Trimming pared 0 bases from V and 7 bases from J, leaving 21 bases between. The table came from immunoSEQ multiplex PCR; TCRdb's copy has only in-frame clones and leaves some out. The data contain under 450,000 clones, approximately 89% of them singletons. Followed longitudinally, the Seattle patients had been enrolled during active infection. The gene calls are TRBV11-2 and TRBJ2-2; possible D gene TRBD2, 6 bases. The sample taken for sequencing was peripheral blood. The receptor's source is a woman in her 50s with COVID-19, enrolled during active disease. The CDR3 is CASSLDLMSEGLHGELFF. For the CDR3, the DNA is TGTGCCAGCAGCTTAGATCTTATGTCGGAGGGGCTGCACGGGGAGCTGTTTTTT.